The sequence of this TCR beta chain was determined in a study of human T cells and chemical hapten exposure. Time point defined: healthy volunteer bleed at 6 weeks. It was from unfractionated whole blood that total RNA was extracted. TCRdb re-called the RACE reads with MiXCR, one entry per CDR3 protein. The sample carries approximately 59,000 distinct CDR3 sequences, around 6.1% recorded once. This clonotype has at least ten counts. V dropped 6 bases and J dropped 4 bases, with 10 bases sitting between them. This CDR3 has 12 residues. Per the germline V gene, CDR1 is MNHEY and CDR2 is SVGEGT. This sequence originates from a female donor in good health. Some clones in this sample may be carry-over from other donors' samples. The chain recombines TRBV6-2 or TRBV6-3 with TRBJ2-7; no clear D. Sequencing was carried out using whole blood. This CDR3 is CASSGRSYEQYF. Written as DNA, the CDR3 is TGTGCCAGCAGCGGACGGTCATACGAGCAGTACTTC.